This T cell receptor beta chain was recovered during a study of blood T cell repertoires in COVID-19 (dated by TCRdb to the early 2020s). Study-level background: Samples from collaborators originated in the United States, Italy and Spain and spanned both the acute and convalescent phases of COVID-19. The material from the prospective study consisted of cDNA or gDNA derived from T cells, B-cell-depleted T cells, or PBMCs. Subjects who had been exposed to COVID-19, were actively infected with it, or had recovered from it provided the deeply sampled blood TCRbeta repertoires that made up the dataset. A freely available public database, intended as a resource for researchers studying the immune response to SARS-CoV-2, is where the repertoires were released. The samples were drawn from two sources: the first 160 participants of the ongoing ImmuneRACE study, and 950 to 1,500 subjects contributed by 6 global collaborators. Sample metadata almost always included a de-identified subject ID, COVID-19 status, age in years and sex. Where HLA class I and class II types were available, the types were taken from metadata supplied by the sample provider, not from assay-based typing.

The immunoSEQ Assay, a bias-controlled multiplex PCR, was used to amplify TCRbeta CDR3 regions from genomic DNA. In the original analysis: Within the assay, amplification of reference gene primers was used to estimate how many nucleated cells each sample contained. To quantify the absolute abundance of each unique TCRbeta CDR3 rearrangement, sequence reads were collapsed and filtered. For each sample, productive Simpson clonality was calculated as the square root of Simpson's diversity index across productive rearrangements. TCRdb took this table from immuneACCESS and kept in-frame rearrangements with V and J called. Such tables lack part of the clones; where checked against another copy, unresolved V genes explain under half of the gap, and the rest is unexplained. Clone size and V and J calls were adopted from that table, with D and trimming inferred from the DNA. Across this sample there are 100,000 to 120,000 clones, with roughly nine tenths seen only once. The ten largest clones add up to approximately 4.8% of the sample.

Broad study findings and their caveats: How much clinical and demographic metadata was included differed by source and by participant, and the metadata was provided uncurated.

Each collaborating institution followed its own protocols to collect whole blood in K2EDTA tubes. For TCRbeta analysis, collaborator samples were shipped as frozen whole blood, as isolated PBMCs, or as DNA extracted from either sample type. Trimming takes 5 bases from V and 3 bases from J, and the germline ends sit 14 bases apart. Taken from the germline V gene, the CDR1 and CDR2 loops are SQVTM and ANQGSEA. Its CDR3 holds 13 amino acids, cysteine through phenylalanine. Only the CDR3 part of the read is kept: 39 bases, read in frame from the first base. Comments on this clone: The antigen it recognizes is unknown. No clone much larger than this one lies a single base away; base qualities are absent.

Sequences were obtained from peripheral blood. The sequence was obtained from a human donor in a cohort sampled during active COVID-19. This chain is built from TRBV29-1 and TRBJ2-7, and the D gene may be TRBD2, 5 bases matching. The CDR3 region: CSVSWGELYEQYF. The nucleotide sequence reads as follows: TGCAGCGTTTCGTGGGGAGAACTCTACGAGCAGTACTTC.